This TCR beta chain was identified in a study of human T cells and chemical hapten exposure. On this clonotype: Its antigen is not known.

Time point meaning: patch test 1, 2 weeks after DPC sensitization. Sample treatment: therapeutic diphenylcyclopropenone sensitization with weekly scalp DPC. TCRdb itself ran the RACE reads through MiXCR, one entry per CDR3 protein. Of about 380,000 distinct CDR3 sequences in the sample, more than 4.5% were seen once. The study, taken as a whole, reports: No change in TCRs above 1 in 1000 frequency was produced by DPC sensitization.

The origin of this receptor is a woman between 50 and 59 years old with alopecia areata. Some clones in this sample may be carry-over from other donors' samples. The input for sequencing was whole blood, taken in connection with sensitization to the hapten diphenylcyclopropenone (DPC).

Written as DNA, the CDR3 is TGTGCCAGCAGCCCGGGACTAGCGTTCGCGAACACCGGGGAGCTGTTTTTT. Translated, it gives CASSPGLAFANTGELFF. V is TRBV7-2 and J is TRBJ2-2; 10 bases map to TRBD2. The CDR3 has 17 residues. The V gene's germline CDR1 is SGHTA and CDR2 FQGNSA. V lost 5 bases, J lost 0 bases, and 6 bases stayed unmatched.